The 6 T cell receptor beta chains in this list originate from one sample, sequenced in a study of T cells expressing NK-cell markers. Reprocessing the 5' RACE reads, TCRdb reports a single entry for every CDR3 protein and omits DNA. Its table lists around 470,000 distinct CDR3 sequences. Sample: blood T cells: a sorted CD56 or NKG2C T cell subset, CD4+ or CD8+ T cells, or bulk PBMC T cells (not recorded which). These receptors came from a woman aged 45-65 years in good health.

J is TRBJ2-1 and V is TRBV7-2; without DNA, the TCRdb call of TRBD2 cannot be checked. Germline V gene sequence: CDR1 SGHTA, CDR2 FQGNSA. This CDR3 contains 22 residues. The CDR3 is CASSLVASGRARKPSSYNEQFF.

This chain connects TRBV5-6 to TRBJ1-1. The CDR3 spans 14 residues. Germline CDR1 reads SGHDT; CDR2 reads YYEEEE. The CDR3 sequence: CASSFSVMNTEAFF.

This chain joins TRBV5-1 and TRBJ2-3. Germline V gene lookup returns CDR1 SGHRS and CDR2 YFSETQ. This CDR3 comprises 13 residues. The chain's CDR3 is CASSSRPGDTQYF.

The chain couples TRBV3-1 to TRBJ2-3; TCRdb calls TRBD1, which cannot be checked without DNA. This CDR3 has 17 amino acids. Germline CDR1 LGHDT, CDR2 YNNKEL (reference sequence). This CDR3 is CASSQGLQGAGTDTQYF.

The CDR3 protein is CSAWERGNTYEQYF. The V call is TRBV20-1, the J call TRBJ2-7; the TCRdb D gene call, TRBD1, has no DNA to confirm it. The germline CDR1 and CDR2 sequences are DFQATT and SNEGSKA (reference sequence). The CDR3 extends over 14 amino acids.

The rearrangement joins TRBV20-1 to TRBJ2-1. The CDR3 is made up of 16 amino acids. The V gene's germline CDR1 is DFQATT and CDR2 SNEGSKA (reference sequence). Here the CDR3 reads CSASRIGGSPYNEQFF.